These T cell receptor beta chains were read from a single sample in a study of blood T cell repertoires in COVID-19. The assay was immunoSEQ multiplex PCR, and TCRdb's table has in-frame clones only and misses some. The data show 170,000 or so clones, with 90% seen just once and nearly 0.55% held by the top ten. What was sequenced was peripheral blood. The receptors stem from a man aged 50-59 years with acute or convalescent COVID-19. Both conserved end residues are part of each CDR3. D genes are given only for firm matches. Only part of the rows carry a size: once, few, many, or a class if the clone is expanded.

d_call	j_call	clone_size	v_call	cdr3_aa	cdr3_nt
TRBD2	TRBJ2-1	-	TRBV28	CASISGGRFWDEQFF	TGTGCCAGCATCTCGGGCGGGAGGTTCTGGGATGAGCAGTTCTTC
-	TRBJ2-2	-	TRBV5-1	CASSLALTGELFF	TGCGCCAGCAGCTTAGCGTTAACAGGGGAGCTGTTTTTT
-	TRBJ2-7	-	TRBV4-1	CASSPPEVFTPEQYF	TGCGCCAGCAGCCCACCGGAGGTCTTTACCCCCGAGCAGTACTTC
TRBD2	TRBJ2-1	once	TRBV5-4	CASSLAGGRGEQFF	TGTGCCAGCAGCCTAGCGGGGGGGCGGGGTGAGCAGTTCTTC
TRBD2	TRBJ2-3	-	TRBV19	CASSPLLAGSTDTQYF	TGTGCCAGTAGCCCTCTCCTAGCGGGAAGCACAGATACGCAGTATTTT
TRBD1	TRBJ1-4	-	TRBV29-1	CSVLFPGGTNEKLFF	TGCAGCGTTCTATTCCCAGGGGGAACTAATGAAAAACTGTTTTTT
TRBD1	TRBJ1-4	-	TRBV7-9	CASSPMDRGKLFF	TGTGCCAGCAGCCCCATGGACAGGGGAAAACTGTTTTTT
-	TRBJ2-3	-	TRBV5-1	CASSSGMVAGAASTDTQYF	TGCGCCAGCAGTTCTGGGATGGTTGCGGGGGCCGCTAGCACAGATACGCAGTATTTT
-	TRBJ1-3	-	TRBV21-1	CASSNPGQGCGNTIYF	TGTGCCAGCAGCAATCCGGGACAGGGCTGTGGAAACACCATATATTTT
-	TRBJ1-4	-	TRBV4-3	CASSQEVPTSTGEKLFF	TGCGCCAGCAGCCAAGAGGTCCCCACATCGACGGGTGAAAAACTGTTTTTT
-	TRBJ1-1	-	TRBV18	CASSPRYLPTEAFF	TGTGCCAGCTCACCTCGGTACCTTCCTACTGAAGCTTTCTTT
-	TRBJ2-1	-	TRBV7-2	CASSGSGHEQFF	TGTGCCAGCAGCGGATCAGGTCATGAGCAGTTCTTC
TRBD2	TRBJ2-3	-	TRBV6-5	CASSYDGTRGDTQYF	TGTGCCAGCAGTTACGACGGGACTAGGGGTGATACGCAGTATTTT
-	TRBJ1-2	-	TRBV27	CASSPAPSGYTF	TGTGCCAGCTCTCCCGCGCCGAGCGGCTACACCTTC
-	TRBJ1-4	-	TRBV5-1	CASSLSGTGNEKLFF	TGCGCCAGCAGCTTGAGCGGGACCGGTAATGAAAAACTGTTTTTT
-	TRBJ1-4	-	TRBV18	CASSTRNEKLFF	TGTGCCAGCTCCACCAGGAATGAAAAACTGTTTTTT
-	TRBJ1-4	-	TRBV19	CASSIPREGNEKLFF	TGTGCCAGTAGCATTCCCAGGGAGGGAAATGAAAAACTGTTTTTT
-	TRBJ1-4	-	TRBV7-9	CASSLEGVTTNEKLFF	TGTGCCAGCAGCTTAGAAGGGGTTACAACTAATGAAAAACTGTTTTTT
TRBD2	TRBJ2-3	-	TRBV27	CASSSGTSGSVWTDTQYF	TGTGCCAGCAGTTCCGGGACTAGCGGGAGTGTGTGGACAGATACGCAGTATTTT
TRBD2	TRBJ2-7	-	TRBV4-1	CASSREASGNYEQYF	TGCGCCAGCAGCCGGGAGGCTAGCGGGAACTACGAGCAGTACTTC
TRBD1	TRBJ1-6	-	TRBV2	CASSERTGGNSPLHF	TGTGCCAGCAGTGAACGGACAGGGGGTAATTCACCCCTCCACTTT
-	TRBJ1-3	-	TRBV6-5	CASKEGNSGNTIYF	TGTGCCAGCAAGGAGGGAAACTCTGGAAACACCATATATTTT
TRBD1	TRBJ1-1	-	TRBV18	CASSPGGPNTEAFF	TGTGCCAGCTCGCCAGGGGGCCCGAACACTGAAGCTTTCTTT
TRBD2	TRBJ2-3	-	TRBV5-4	CASRTSGTSTDTQYF	TGTGCCAGCAGGACTAGCGGGACTAGCACAGATACGCAGTATTTT
TRBD2	TRBJ2-2	-	TRBV19	CASTRGLAENTGELFF	TGTGCCAGTACCAGGGGACTAGCGGAGAACACCGGGGAGCTGTTTTTT
-	TRBJ1-1	-	TRBV28	CASSYPGKSTEAFF	TGTGCCAGCAGTTACCCAGGGAAGAGCACTGAAGCTTTCTTT
-	TRBJ2-1	-	TRBV7-8	CASSDRMQTTEDEQFF	TGTGCCAGCAGCGATCGTATGCAAACGACAGAGGATGAGCAGTTCTTC
-	TRBJ1-6	-	TRBV27	CASSLQGPYNSPLHF	TGTGCCAGCAGTTTACAGGGTCCCTATAATTCACCCCTCCACTTT